The clone carrying this T cell receptor beta chain showed up just once. Authors' methods: From reference gene primer amplification, estimates of nucleated cell counts were derived. Profiling relied on immunoSEQ multiplex PCR, and the TCRdb table lists in-frame clones only, not all of them. Clone size and the V and J calls come from that table; the DNA yielded D and trimming. The data contain around 290,000 clones, 88% of them seen just once; the ten biggest clones take up 2% to 2.5%. Participant ages covered roughly 18 to 89 years across about two dozen US areas. This sample stems from a study of blood T cell repertoires in COVID-19. Study context: Samples came from the United States, Italy and Spain, spanning acute and convalescent COVID-19.

Material: PBMCs or T cells enriched from blood (not recorded which). The receptor was derived from a woman in her sixties or seventies in a cohort exposed to, infected with or recovered from COVID-19 (not recorded which).

For the CDR3, the DNA is TGCAGCGCTGCCCTAGCGGGAGGGTTACAAGAGACCCAGTACTTC. Translated: CSAALAGGLQETQYF. The chain has TRBV29-1 and TRBJ2-5; 12 nucleotides align to TRBD2. CDR1 is SQVTM and CDR2 is ANQGSEA in the germline V gene. V lost 7 bases and J lost 2; bases outside the gene matches: 8. CDR3 length: 15 residues.